This is a list of T cell receptor beta chains from one sample in a study of CD8 T cells in ankylosing spondylitis. TCRdb used MiXCR to reprocess the 5' RACE reads, holding one entry per CDR3 protein. The top ten hold roughly 3.4% of the sample, which has 300,000 to 350,000 distinct CDR3 sequences, less than 25% seen once. Input material: blood, either unsorted or a sorted T cell fraction (not recorded which). These receptors came from a female donor with ankylosing spondylitis or in good health (not recorded which). Each CDR3 is given with its conserved first and last residue. The D gene is left open where the match is weak. Where a row states a size, it is once, few, many or the class of an expanded clone; other rows omit it.

TRBV5-4	-	TRBJ2-5	many	14	CASSYTSDQETQYF	TGTGCCAGCAGCTATACTAGTGATCAAGAGACCCAGTACTTC
TRBV20-1	TRBD2	TRBJ2-7	few	15	CSAMTAGGPEYEQYF	TGCAGTGCGATGACGGCGGGAGGGCCGGAATACGAGCAGTACTTC
TRBV7-9	-	TRBJ1-2	many	12	CASSMGDYGYTF	TGTGCCAGCAGCATGGGCGACTATGGCTACACCTTC
TRBV15	-	TRBJ2-3	few	13	CATYLAGTDTQYF	TGTGCCACCTACCTGGCGGGCACAGATACGCAGTATTTT
TRBV6-2/TRBV6-3	-	TRBJ2-7	few	13	CASTLRRTYEQYF	TGTGCCAGCACCCTCCGGAGAACCTACGAGCAGTACTTC
TRBV7-9	-	TRBJ1-5	few	15	CASSFGGRGNQPQHF	TGTGCCAGCAGCTTTGGGGGACGGGGCAATCAGCCCCAGCATTTT
TRBV11-2	-	TRBJ2-7	many	13	CASSRGDSYEQYF	TGTGCCAGCAGCCGAGGGGACTCCTACGAGCAGTACTTC
TRBV9	-	TRBJ2-7	-	14	CASSVGRRTDEQYF	TGTGCCAGCAGCGTAGGGCGGAGAACGGACGAGCAGTACTTC
TRBV9	-	TRBJ2-5	few	11	CASSVGQTQYF	TGTGCCAGCAGCGTAGGACAGACCCAGTACTTC
TRBV7-8	-	TRBJ2-2	few	13	CASSFDRHRELFF	TGTGCCAGCAGCTTTGATCGTCACCGGGAGCTGTTTTTT
TRBV4-3	-	TRBJ2-2	-	15	CASSHWVGVAGELFF	TGCGCCAGCAGCCATTGGGTGGGGGTCGCCGGGGAGCTGTTTTTT
TRBV2	-	TRBJ2-1	-	15	CASIVRDTGRREQFF	TGTGCCAGCATTGTCCGGGACACCGGGCGGCGTGAGCAGTTCTTC
TRBV7-2	-	TRBJ2-2	-	11	CASSLPRELFF	TGTGCCAGCAGCCTACCCAGGGAGCTGTTTTTT
TRBV6-5	-	TRBJ2-7	few	13	CASSYSIGGEQYF	TGTGCCAGCAGTTACTCGATCGGAGGCGAGCAGTACTTC
TRBV12-3/TRBV12-4	TRBD1	TRBJ2-4	few	16	CASSWDRGILENIQYF	TGTGCCAGCAGTTGGGACAGGGGAATCTTGGAAAACATTCAGTACTTC
TRBV5-5	-	TRBJ1-2	once	19	CASSSPGVVDKFGDYGYTF	TGTGCCAGCAGCTCGCCCGGGGTCGTGGACAAGTTCGGGGACTATGGCTACACCTTC
TRBV6-2/TRBV6-3	-	TRBJ2-1	few	12	CASSYSGVEQFF	TGTGCCAGCAGTTACTCCGGGGTTGAGCAGTTCTTC